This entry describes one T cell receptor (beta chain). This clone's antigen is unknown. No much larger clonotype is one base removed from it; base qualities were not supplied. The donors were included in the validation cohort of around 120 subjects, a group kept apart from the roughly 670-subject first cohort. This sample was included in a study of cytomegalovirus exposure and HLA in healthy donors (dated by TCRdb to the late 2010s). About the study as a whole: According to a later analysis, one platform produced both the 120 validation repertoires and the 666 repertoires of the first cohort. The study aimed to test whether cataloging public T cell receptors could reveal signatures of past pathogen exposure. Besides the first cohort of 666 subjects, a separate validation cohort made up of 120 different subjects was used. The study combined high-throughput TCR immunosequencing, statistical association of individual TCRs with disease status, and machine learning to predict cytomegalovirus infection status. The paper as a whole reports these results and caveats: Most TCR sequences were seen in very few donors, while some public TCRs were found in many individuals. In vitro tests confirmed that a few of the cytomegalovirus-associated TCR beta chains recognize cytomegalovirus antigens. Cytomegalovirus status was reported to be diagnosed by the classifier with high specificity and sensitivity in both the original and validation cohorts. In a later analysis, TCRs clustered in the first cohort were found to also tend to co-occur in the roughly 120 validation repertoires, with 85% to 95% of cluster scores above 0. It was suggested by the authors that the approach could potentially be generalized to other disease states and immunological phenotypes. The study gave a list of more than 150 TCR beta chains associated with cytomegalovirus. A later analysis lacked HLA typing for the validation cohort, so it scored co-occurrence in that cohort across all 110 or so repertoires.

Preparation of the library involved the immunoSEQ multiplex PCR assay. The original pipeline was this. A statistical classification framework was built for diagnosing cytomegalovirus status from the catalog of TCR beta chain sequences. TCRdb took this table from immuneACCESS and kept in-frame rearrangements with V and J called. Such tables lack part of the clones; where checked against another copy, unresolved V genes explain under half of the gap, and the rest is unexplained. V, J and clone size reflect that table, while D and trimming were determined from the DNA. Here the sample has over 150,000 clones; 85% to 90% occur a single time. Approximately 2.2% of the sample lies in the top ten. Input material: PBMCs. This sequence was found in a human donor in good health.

The CDR3 region reads CASSFDRGSDEQFF. The DNA is as follows: TGCGCCAGCAGCTTTGACAGGGGATCCGATGAGCAGTTCTTC. The chain joins TRBV5-1 to TRBJ2-1; 8 nucleotides in the junction match TRBD1. Germline trimming amounts to 2 bases on V and 8 bases on J, with 6 as the count of junction bases outside the gene matches. CDR1 and CDR2 (SGHRS, YFSETQ) derive from the germline V gene. The CDR3 spans 14 residues, from the cysteine through the phenylalanine. The sequence is cut down to CDR3 DNA, 42 bases in frame from base 1.